These T cell receptor beta chains were read from a single sample in a study of shared clonotypes between healthy human individuals. TCRdb's copy holds only in-frame clones and misses some; the assay was immunoSEQ multiplex PCR. The table has 650,000 to 750,000 clones, 55% to 75% seen once; the top ten hold 1.8%. The specimen was memory CD4+ T cells sorted from blood. The origin of the receptors is a woman aged 25 to 39 in good health. Each CDR3 is given with its conserved first and last residue. Fields, in order: D gene, clone size, CDR3 length, J gene, V gene, CDR3 protein, CDR3 DNA. A D gene is named only where the DNA matches it firmly. A clone size is listed for some rows: how often the clone was seen (once, few, many), or a class if it is expanded.

d_gene: -; abundance: many; len: 16; j_gene: TRBJ2-2; v_gene: TRBV5-4; CDR3aa: CASSLGDGVRTGELFF; CDR3nt: TGTGCCAGCAGCTTGGGGGACGGTGTTCGAACCGGGGAGCTGTTTTTT
d_gene: -; abundance: -; len: 15; j_gene: TRBJ2-7; v_gene: TRBV11-2; CDR3aa: CASSLIPGSSYEQYF; CDR3nt: TGTGCCAGCAGCTTAATTCCGGGGAGCTCCTACGAGCAGTACTTC
d_gene: -; abundance: -; len: 17; j_gene: TRBJ2-7; v_gene: TRBV4-1; CDR3aa: CASSQGTARDRAYEQYF; CDR3nt: TGCGCCAGCAGCCAAGGAACGGCCCGGGATAGGGCCTACGAGCAGTACTTC
d_gene: TRBD1; abundance: -; len: 12; j_gene: TRBJ2-7; v_gene: TRBV27; CDR3aa: CASRPTGGEQYF; CDR3nt: TGTGCCAGCAGGCCGACAGGGGGCGAGCAGTACTTC
d_gene: TRBD1; abundance: few; len: 15; j_gene: TRBJ1-2; v_gene: TRBV5-1; CDR3aa: CASSLGDRDWGGYTF; CDR3nt: TGCGCCAGCAGCTTGGGGGACAGGGATTGGGGAGGCTACACCTTC
d_gene: TRBD1; abundance: -; len: 15; j_gene: TRBJ1-5; v_gene: TRBV19; CDR3aa: CASSGEGARRQPQHF; CDR3nt: TGTGCCAGTAGTGGGGAGGGGGCGAGGAGACAGCCCCAGCATTTT
d_gene: -; abundance: -; len: 11; j_gene: TRBJ2-7; v_gene: TRBV20-1; CDR3aa: CSAGDYGEQYF; CDR3nt: TGCAGTGCTGGGGATTACGGCGAGCAGTACTTC
d_gene: -; abundance: few; len: 11; j_gene: TRBJ2-5; v_gene: TRBV2; CDR3aa: CASRAGETQYF; CDR3nt: TGTGCCAGCAGGGCCGGAGAGACCCAGTACTTC
d_gene: TRBD1; abundance: -; len: 15; j_gene: TRBJ2-7; v_gene: TRBV7-2; CDR3aa: CASSYARDRPYEQYF; CDR3nt: TGTGCCAGCAGCTACGCCAGGGACAGACCCTACGAGCAGTACTTC
d_gene: -; abundance: -; len: 14; j_gene: TRBJ2-7; v_gene: TRBV7-6; CDR3aa: CASSPKVALGEQYF; CDR3nt: TGTGCCAGCAGCCCCAAAGTGGCCTTGGGGGAGCAGTACTTC
d_gene: -; abundance: -; len: 13; j_gene: TRBJ2-1; v_gene: TRBV2; CDR3aa: CARKSISYNEQFF; CDR3nt: TGTGCCAGGAAGTCCATTTCCTACAATGAGCAGTTCTTC
d_gene: -; abundance: -; len: 14; j_gene: TRBJ2-3; v_gene: TRBV18; CDR3aa: CASSSGGATDTQYF; CDR3nt: TGTGCCAGCTCTTCGGGCGGAGCGACAGATACGCAGTATTTT
d_gene: -; abundance: -; len: 14; j_gene: TRBJ1-4; v_gene: TRBV19; CDR3aa: CASTNLMGTGNLFF; CDR3nt: TGTGCCAGTACCAATTTAATGGGCACGGGAAACTTGTTTTTT
d_gene: -; abundance: -; len: 15; j_gene: TRBJ2-2; v_gene: TRBV5-1; CDR3aa: CASSLATGNTGELFF; CDR3nt: TGCGCCAGCAGCTTGGCCACCGGGAACACCGGGGAGCTGTTTTTT
d_gene: -; abundance: -; len: 14; j_gene: TRBJ2-7; v_gene: TRBV19; CDR3aa: CASSLEARSYEQYF; CDR3nt: TGTGCCAGTAGTCTCGAGGCCAGATCTTACGAGCAGTACTTC
d_gene: TRBD1; abundance: -; len: 15; j_gene: TRBJ1-5; v_gene: TRBV7-6; CDR3aa: CASSPRTGGSQPQHF; CDR3nt: TGTGCCAGCAGCCCAAGGACAGGGGGCAGTCAGCCCCAGCATTTT